This entry describes one TCR beta chain. This sample is drawn from a study of blood T cell repertoires in COVID-19. In the study overall: Both acute and convalescent COVID-19 samples were obtained from the United States, Italy and Spain. Sources were T cells, B-cell-depleted T cells, or PBMCs; the material itself was cDNA or gDNA.

In the original processing: The authors estimated nucleated cell counts from reference gene primer amplification. Clones were read by immunoSEQ multiplex PCR, and TCRdb kept only the in-frame ones, dropping some. The V and J calls and clone size are taken from that table; D and trimming were inferred from the DNA. The sample yields tens of thousands of clones, 70% to 85% seen once. The CDR3 runs to 15 residues. Per the germline V gene, CDR1 is LNHDA and CDR2 is SQIVND (reference sequence). Trimming took 8 bases from V and 6 from J, leaving 22 bases between them. The rearrangement links TRBV19 to TRBJ1-2; maybe TRBD1 (6 bases). The specimen sequenced was peripheral blood. This receptor was identified in a man aged 60 to 75 with acute or convalescent COVID-19. The CDR3 spells CASGQKDSPSHGYTF. The CDR3 DNA is TGTGCCAGTGGCCAGAAGGACAGTCCGTCCCATGGCTACACCTTC.